The clone carrying this T cell receptor (beta chain) appeared many times. Its antigen remains unidentified. The data were taken from a study of early T cells in non-severe SARS-CoV-2 infection. Broader study findings: Anti-spike CD8 specificities were favored by VDJdb matching, whose results missed private and CD4 specificities.

Researchers attached unique molecular identifiers to individual cDNA molecules. One entry per CDR3 protein, called by TCRdb with MiXCR from the 5' RACE reads. Of 76,000 or so distinct CDR3 sequences listed, 10% to 12% are singletons. The CDR3 runs 16 residues. From germline, CDR1 is SEHNR and CDR2 FQNEAQ (reference sequence). The V segment lost 5 bases and the J segment 5 bases; nucleotides outside the gene matches: 12. The source of this sequence is an adult who was a healthcare worker with PCR-confirmed SARS-CoV-2 infection or an uninfected control (not recorded which). V is TRBV7-9 and J is TRBJ2-5; 9 nucleotides agree with TRBD2. The sequencing sample was made of whole blood. The CDR3 DNA sequence: TGTGCCAGCAGCGGACCTTTGGCGGGGGGGCGTGAGACCCAGTACTTC. This sequence encodes CASSGPLAGGRETQYF. Full variable domain (remainder filled in from reference TRBV7-9 and TRBJ2-5): DTGVSQNPRHKITKRGQNVTFRCDPISEHNRLYWYRQTLGQGPEFLTYFQNEAQLEKSRLLSDRFSAERPKGSFSTLEIQRTEQGDSAMYLCASSGPLAGGRETQYFGPGTRLLVL.